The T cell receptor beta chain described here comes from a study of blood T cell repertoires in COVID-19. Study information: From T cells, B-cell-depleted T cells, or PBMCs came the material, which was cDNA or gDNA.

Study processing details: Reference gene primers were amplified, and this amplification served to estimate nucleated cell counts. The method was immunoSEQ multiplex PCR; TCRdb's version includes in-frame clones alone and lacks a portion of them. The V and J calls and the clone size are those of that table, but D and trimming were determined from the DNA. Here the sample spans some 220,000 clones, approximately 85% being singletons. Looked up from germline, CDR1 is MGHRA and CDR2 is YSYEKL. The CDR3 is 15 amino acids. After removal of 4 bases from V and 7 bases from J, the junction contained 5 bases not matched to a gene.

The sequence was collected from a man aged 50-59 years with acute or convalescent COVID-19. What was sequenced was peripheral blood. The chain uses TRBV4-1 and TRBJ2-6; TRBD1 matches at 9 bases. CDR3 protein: CASSPRTGVANVLTF. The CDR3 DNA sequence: TGCGCCAGCAGCCCCAGGACAGGGGTAGCCAACGTCCTGACTTTC.